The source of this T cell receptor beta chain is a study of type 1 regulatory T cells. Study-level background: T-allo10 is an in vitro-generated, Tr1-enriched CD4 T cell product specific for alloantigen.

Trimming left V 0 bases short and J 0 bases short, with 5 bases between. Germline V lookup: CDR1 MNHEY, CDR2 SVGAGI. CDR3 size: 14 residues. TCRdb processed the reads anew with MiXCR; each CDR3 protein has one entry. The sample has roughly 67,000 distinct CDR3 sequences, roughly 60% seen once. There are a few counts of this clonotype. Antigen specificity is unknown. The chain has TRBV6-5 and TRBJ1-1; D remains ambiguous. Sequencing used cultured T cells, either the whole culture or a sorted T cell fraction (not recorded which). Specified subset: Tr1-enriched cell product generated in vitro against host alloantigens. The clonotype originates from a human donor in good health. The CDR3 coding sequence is TGTGCCAGCAGTTACTCTAGGTTGAACACTGAAGCTTTCTTT. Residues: CASSYSRLNTEAFF.